The present TCR beta chain was sequenced within a study of blood T cell repertoires in COVID-19. TCRdb's table, derived via immunoSEQ multiplex PCR, lists solely in-frame clones and lacks some. The table records more than 85,000 clones, around 84% of them present only once. The germline CDR1 and CDR2 sequences are MNHEY and SMNVEV (reference sequence). Trimming removed 7 bases from V and 5 bases from J; junction bases left unmatched: 10. CDR3 length equals 15 residues. The sequencing sample was made of peripheral blood. V and J are TRBV27 and TRBJ2-2; 7 nucleotides line up with TRBD2. The receptor's source is a man between 60 and 70 years old with acute or convalescent COVID-19. The CDR3 protein is CASKEGGLETGELFF. The CDR3 DNA sequence: TGTGCCAGCAAGGAGGGAGGGCTCGAGACCGGGGAGCTGTTTTTT.